This T cell receptor beta chain was retrieved from a study of T cells in narcolepsy. Study observations and caveats: Blood of same and different patients, but not healthy controls, reportedly held recurring autoreactive clonotypes.

With 6 bases clipped from V and 7 bases from J, the junction kept 11 bases outside the gene matches. The CDR3 length is 15 residues. CDR1 and CDR2 from the germline V gene are SNHLY and FYNNEI. The table came from immunoSEQ multiplex PCR; TCRdb's copy has only in-frame clones and leaves some out. This sample carries 30,000 to 40,000 clones, 82% of them seen once, and the ten largest clones take around 2.3%. This clone was counted between two and nine times. Its antigen is undetermined. The chain carries TRBV2 and TRBJ2-1, with 8 bases identical to TRBD2. The TCR was taken from a human donor with narcolepsy. The sample consisted of CD45RA- memory CD4+ T cells from PBMCs. The CDR3 DNA reads as TGTGCCAGCAGCGCGGGGGGACTAGGCATGAATGAGCAGTTCTTC. Translation gives CASSAGGLGMNEQFF.